This section outlines one T cell receptor beta chain sequence together with its context. The data stem from a study of blood T cell repertoires in COVID-19. Germline V CDR1 and CDR2: SGHAT, FQNNGV. V was pared by 2 bases and J by 2 bases, with 10 bases between. The CDR3 runs to 15 residues. Assay: immunoSEQ multiplex PCR; the TCRdb copy retains only in-frame clones and omits some. The sample has 97,000 or so clones; roughly four fifths are singletons. This chain joins TRBV11-2 and TRBJ1-3; D is possibly TRBD1 (6 bases). Material: peripheral blood. This receptor was obtained from a man between 65 and 85 years old with acute or convalescent COVID-19. CDR3 in amino acids: CASSLFQGTGNTIYF. The CDR3 nucleotides are TGTGCCAGCAGCTTATTCCAGGGGACTGGAAACACCATATATTTT.